This T cell receptor (beta chain) was identified in a study of blood T cell repertoires in COVID-19. CDR1 and CDR2 (germline): MNHEY, SVGAGI. There are 15 residues in the CDR3. V was pared by 0 bases and J by 5 bases, with 11 bases between. Sequencing used immunoSEQ multiplex PCR; TCRdb keeps in-frame clones, though not all of them. The sample includes approximately 190,000 clones, roughly four fifths of them seen just once. V is TRBV6-5 and J is TRBJ1-5, with D hard to call. Sequences were obtained from peripheral blood. The source of this sequence is a woman aged 40 to 49 with acute or convalescent COVID-19. CDR3 sequence reads: CASSYSAITDQPQHF. CDR3 bases: TGTGCCAGCAGTTACTCCGCGATAACCGATCAGCCCCAGCATTTT.